A single sample is the source of the 10 T cell receptor beta chains below, sequenced in a study of cytomegalovirus exposure and HLA in healthy donors. Using immunoSEQ multiplex PCR, the repertoire was profiled, and TCRdb retains in-frame clones only, with some absent. The repertoire holds more than 300,000 clones, with 86% as singletons. Sample: PBMCs. The receptors were gathered from a woman in her late teens or twenties in good health and CMV-seronegative.

This rearrangement joins TRBV30 to TRBJ1-5, with 7 bases that match TRBD1. Per germline, CDR1 GTSNPN and CDR2 SVGIG (reference sequence). The CDR3 length is 14 residues. The V and J ends lost 2 bases and 4 bases, in that order; junction bases with no gene match: 5. This CDR3 is CAWSPTGVNQPQHF. The CDR3, as DNA: TGTGCCTGGAGTCCCACAGGGGTAAATCAGCCCCAGCATTTT. Using reference TRBV30 and TRBJ1-5 for the parts outside the CDR3, the full variable domain is SQTIHQWPATLVQPVGSPLSLECTVEGTSNPNLYWYRQAAGRGLQLLFYSVGIGQISSEVPQNLSASRPQDRQFILSSKKLLLSDSGFYLCAWSPTGVNQPQHFGDGTRLSIL.

The chain employs TRBV19 and TRBJ2-7; 8 bases align to TRBD1. V dropped 6 bases and J dropped 5; count of bases not matched to a gene: 12. The CDR3 spans 15 residues. Germline V lookup: CDR1 LNHDA, CDR2 SQIVND (reference sequence). CDR3 in DNA: TGTGCCAGTAGCGGTCCCGACAGGGGCCTCCACGAGCAGTACTTC. Translated: CASSGPDRGLHEQYF.

The chain recombines TRBV18 with TRBJ1-2, with 8 bases lining up with TRBD1. Germline lookup yields CDR1 KGHSH and CDR2 LQKENI. V lost 8 bases and J lost 8; bases outside the gene matches: 10. The CDR3 has 13 amino acids. The CDR3 loop is CASLQGQEDGYTF. CDR3 bases: TGTGCCAGCCTCCAGGGACAGGAGGACGGCTACACCTTC.

The chain uses TRBV10-3 and TRBJ1-1; a weak D match, TRBD1 (6 bases). The CDR3 sequence is 13 residues long. Trimming left V 6 bases short and J 1 base short, with 9 bases between. Germline V gene data show CDR1 as ENHRY and CDR2 as SYGVKD. CDR3 DNA sequence: TGTGCCATCAGAACGACAGGGAACACTGAAGCTTTCTTT. Its protein product is CAIRTTGNTEAFF.

The rearrangement links TRBV28 to TRBJ2-7; 9 nucleotides align to TRBD1. Trimming at V came to 7 bases and at J to 0 bases, leaving 10 bases not matched to a gene. Germline-derived CDR1 and CDR2 are MDHEN and SYDVKM. This CDR3 contains 16 residues. The chain's CDR3 is CASTPWSTGGSYEQYF. The CDR3 DNA is TGTGCCAGCACCCCATGGTCGACAGGGGGCTCCTACGAGCAGTACTTC.

V gene TRBV11-2 combines with J gene TRBJ1-1; 7 nucleotides align to TRBD1. The CDR3 is 14 amino acids. V was pared by 5 bases and J by 7 bases, with 10 bases of the junction left unmatched. CDR1 is SGHAT, CDR2 FQNNGV, per germline. CDR3 DNA: TGTGCCAGCAGCCAAAAACAGGGGAGAGGTGAAGCTTTCTTT. This codes for CASSQKQGRGEAFF.

The genes are TRBV9 and TRBJ2-1; TRBD2 aligns across 10 bases. The CDR3 consists of 16 residues. Germline V gives CDR1 SGDLS, CDR2 YYNGEE. J lost 7 bases, V lost 2 bases, and 9 bases had no gene match. CDR3 loop: CASSVRAGGLWNEQFF. CDR3 nucleotide sequence: TGTGCCAGCAGCGTCAGAGCGGGAGGGTTGTGGAATGAGCAGTTCTTC.

This sequence joins TRBV5-8 and TRBJ1-1; 9 bases fit TRBD1. Germline V gene sequence: CDR1 SGHTS, CDR2 YDEGEE. This CDR3 contains 13 residues. Germline trimming cut 0 bases from V and 10 bases from J; bases unmatched to any gene: 4. This CDR3 is CASSLGGQGRAFF. The DNA for the CDR3 is TGTGCCAGCAGCTTGGGGGGACAGGGCAGAGCTTTCTTT. The complete variable domain, with remaining parts taken from reference TRBV5-8 and TRBJ1-1, reads EAGVTQSPTHLIKTRGQQATLRCSPISGHTSVYWYQQALGLGLQFLLWYDEGEERNRGNFPPRFSGRQFPNYSSELNVNALELEDSALYLCASSLGGQGRAFFGQGTRLTVV.

This chain links TRBV5-1 with TRBJ2-5; no reliable D call. Germline lookup yields CDR1 SGHRS and CDR2 YFSETQ. V was cut by 2 bases and J by 5 bases, with 10 bases left in between. The CDR3 extends over 13 amino acids. CDR3 sequence: CASSLSPRETQYF. In DNA, the CDR3 is TGCGCCAGCAGCTTATCCCCTCGGGAGACCCAGTACTTC. Based on the CDR3 plus reference TRBV5-1 and TRBJ2-5, the full variable domain is KAGVTQTPRYLIKTRGQQVTLSCSPISGHRSVSWYQQTPGQGLQFLFEYFSETQRNKGNFPGRFSGRQFSNSRSEMNVSTLELGDSALYLCASSLSPRETQYFGPGTRLLVL.

The V gene is TRBV2, the J gene TRBJ2-5; possibly TRBD1 for D (5 bases). CDR3 length equals 13 residues. Trimming took 7 bases from V and 5 from J, leaving 14 bases between them. The germline CDR1 and CDR2 sequences are SNHLY and FYNNEI. The chain's CDR3 is CASIPGIWETQYF. The CDR3 coding sequence is TGTGCCAGCATTCCAGGGATTTGGGAGACCCAGTACTTC.